Below are 2 T cell receptor beta chains sequenced from a single sample in a study of blood T cell repertoires in COVID-19 (dated by TCRdb to 2020 to 2022). Libraries came from the immunoSEQ multiplex PCR assay. Drawn from immuneACCESS, this table holds only the in-frame rearrangements with V and J called that TCRdb kept. Clones are partly lost; checked studies trace under half to an unresolved V gene and leave the rest unexplained. Counted in this sample were roughly 200,000 clones; roughly 77% of them appeared once. The top ten clones comprise about 12% of the sample. The sample was peripheral blood. The receptors shown here come from an elderly woman with COVID-19, enrolled during active disease.

This chain uses TRBV2 with TRBJ2-1, with 11 nucleotides matching TRBD2. This CDR3 contains 17 residues. V trimming: 1 base; J trimming: 2 bases; junction bases outside the gene matches: 4. The germline gives CDR1 SNHLY, CDR2 FYNNEI. The CDR3 coding sequence is TGTGCCAGCAGTGAAGGAACTAGCGGGGGAGCCTACAATGAGCAGTTCTTC. Translation: CASSEGTSGGAYNEQFF.

The chain has TRBV2 and TRBJ1-2; 7 bases map to TRBD1. Germline V CDR1 and CDR2: SNHLY, FYNNEI. V shed 3 bases, J shed 3 bases, and the junction held 1 base outside the gene matches. This CDR3 is built from 13 residues. The CDR3 spells CASSDDRDYGYTF. CDR3 bases: TGTGCCAGCAGTGATGACAGGGACTATGGCTACACCTTC.